The 31 T cell receptor beta chains given below trace back to one sample, sequenced in a study of blood T cells in healthy people across ages. Combining a sample-barcoded 5' primer with a J-beta primer mix, a second PCR ran for roughly 6 to 12 cycles. Via MiXCR, TCRdb re-called the 5' RACE reads, giving one row per CDR3 protein. Among around 650,000 distinct CDR3 sequences listed, 35% to 50% were seen once. The sequencing sample was made of blood. These receptor sequences come from a man aged 80 or over in good health.

A note on this clonotype: This sequence may be a read error, since a much larger clone differs from it by one base. This chain's CDR3 is CASSLGPSGLTHNEQLF. In DNA form, the CDR3 reads TGTGCCAGCAGCTTAGGGCCATCGGGACTCACTCACAATGAGCAGTTATTC. The chain joins TRBV7-6 to TRBJ2-1, with D possibly matching TRBD2 (6 bases). The CDR3 is 17 residues long. Germline V CDR1 and CDR2: SGHVS, FNYEAQ.

The chain uses TRBV3-1 and TRBJ2-3; the match to TRBD1 covers 8 bases. Germline V gives CDR1 LGHDT, CDR2 YNNKEL (reference sequence). Trimming removed 2 bases from V and 0 bases from J; junction bases left unmatched: 7. The CDR3 loop spans 17 amino acids. Here the CDR3 DNA reads TGTGCCAGCAGCCAATTGGACAGGGCCCCTAGCACAGATACGCAGTATTTT. This encodes CASSQLDRAPSTDTQYF.

This clonotype was detected a few times. This chain joins TRBV10-3 and TRBJ2-7; 10 bases line up with TRBD1. With V trimmed by 4 bases and J by 11 bases, 8 bases remained unmatched. Germline CDR1 reads ENHRY; CDR2 reads SYGVKD. This CDR3 is built from 13 residues. The CDR3 spells CAISGGGTGVEYF. The CDR3 DNA follows: TGTGCCATCAGTGGAGGGGGGACAGGGGTCGAGTACTTC.

This clonotype came up a few times. This chain joins TRBV5-1 and TRBJ2-5; D is undetermined. This CDR3 region has 13 residues. Germline loops: CDR1 SGHRS, CDR2 YFSETQ. V lost 0 bases and J lost 11, with 14 bases in between. The CDR3 coding sequence is TGCGCCAGCAGCTTGGACACTTACAATGAGCAGTACTTC. This encodes CASSLDTYNEQYF.

The V gene is TRBV11-2, the J gene TRBJ2-7, with D unresolved. Trimming left V 2 bases short and J 0 bases short, with 11 bases between. Germline values: CDR1 SGHAT, CDR2 FQNNGV. The CDR3 is 15 residues long. CDR3 in amino acids: CASSLSRSSSYEQYF. Here the CDR3 DNA reads TGTGCCAGCAGCTTATCACGCTCGAGCTCCTACGAGCAGTACTTC.

The gene calls are TRBV12-2 and TRBJ2-5; the table gives TRBD2 as D, unverified against the DNA. TRBV12-2 is classified as a pseudogene. The CDR3 is made up of 14 amino acids. Written as DNA, the CDR3 is TGCGCAAGTCGCGTTGGACTATCCCAGGAGACCCAGTACTTC. Protein product: CASRVGLSQETQYF.

This chain links TRBV24-1 with TRBJ2-1, with 12 bases matching TRBD2. Germline trimming cut 3 bases from V and 7 bases from J; bases unmatched to any gene: 6. This CDR3 comprises 16 residues. The germline gives CDR1 KGHDR, CDR2 SFDVKD. CDR3 sequence reads: CATSDPSGGARNEQFF. The CDR3 DNA is TGTGCCACCAGTGATCCTAGCGGGGGGGCCCGGAATGAGCAGTTCTTC.

This chain connects TRBV20-1 to TRBJ2-7; 9 nucleotides match TRBD2. Trimming took 1 base from V and 6 from J; bases not matched to a gene: 10. Germline V lookup: CDR1 DFQATT, CDR2 SNEGSKA (reference sequence). This CDR3 is built from 15 residues. The CDR3 region has the DNA TGCAGTGCTAGAGTAACCAGCGGGAGGTTTGGCGAGCAGTACTTC. It yields the protein CSARVTSGRFGEQYF.

The CDR3 sequence is CASRTLSGGTDTQYF. CDR3 sequence (DNA): TGTGCCAGCAGGACCCTTAGCGGGGGCACAGATACGCAGTATTTT. The V gene is TRBV6-5, the J gene TRBJ2-3; 8 bases are a match to TRBD2. With V trimmed by 6 bases and J by 1 base, 6 bases remained unmatched. The CDR3 length is 15 residues. Germline lookup yields CDR1 MNHEY and CDR2 SVGAGI.

The chain recombines TRBV11-1 with TRBJ2-7; 12 bases are a match to TRBD2. The junction had 8 bases not matched to a gene; V was cut back by 5 bases and J by 6 bases. CDR1 SGHAT and CDR2 FQDESV come from the germline V gene (reference sequence). The CDR3 runs to 15 residues. The CDR3 DNA reads as TGTGCCAGCAGCAGAGAACTAGCGGGAGGAGGCGAGCAGTACTTC. This translates into CASSRELAGGGEQYF. The whole variable domain, remainder taken from reference TRBV11-1 and TRBJ2-7, is EAEVAQSPRYKITEKSQAVAFWCDPISGHATLYWYRQILGQGPELLVQFQDESVVDDSQLPKDRFSAERLKGVDSTLKIQPAELGDSAMYLCASSRELAGGGEQYFGPGTRLTVT.

This clonotype was seen repeatedly, ten times or more. The V and J genes are TRBV7-9 and TRBJ2-5, with D tentatively TRBD1 (5 bases). Germline loops: CDR1 SEHNR, CDR2 FQNEAQ (reference sequence). Trimming removed 5 bases from V and 5 bases from J, with 18 bases in between. The CDR3 runs to 15 residues. DNA of the CDR3: TGTGCCAGCAGCGTCTGGGGCACACCAGAGGAGACCCAGTACTTC. Its protein product is CASSVWGTPEETQYF.

V usage is TRBV30 and J usage is TRBJ2-5, with D perhaps matching TRBD1 (6 bases). V lost 0 bases to trimming and J lost 2 bases, with 13 bases between them. The length of the CDR3 is 15 residues. Germline-derived CDR1 and CDR2 are GTSNPN and SVGIG (reference sequence). The CDR3 reads CAWSVGRGPQETQYF. CDR3 in DNA: TGTGCCTGGAGTGTTGGCAGGGGCCCACAAGAGACCCAGTACTTC.

V is TRBV6-5 and J is TRBJ2-7; TRBD2 matches at 10 bases. V was pared by 8 bases and J by 3 bases, with 13 bases of the junction left unmatched. CDR1 MNHEY and CDR2 SVGAGI come from the germline V gene. The CDR3 is made up of 16 amino acids. The CDR3 is CASSTSGASRDYEQYF. DNA for the CDR3: TGTGCCAGCTCAACTAGCGGGGCCTCAAGGGACTACGAGCAGTACTTC.

This clonotype was counted a few times. The J gene is TRBJ2-6, the V gene TRBV7-3; D remains ambiguous. V lost 5 bases to trimming and J lost 0 bases, with 11 bases between them. Germline CDR1 is SGHTA and CDR2 is FQGTGA. This CDR3 has 16 residues. The CDR3 reads CASSQYTSSGANVLTF. CDR3 nucleotide sequence: TGTGCCAGCAGCCAATACACCTCCTCTGGGGCCAACGTCCTGACTTTC.

This clonotype showed up just a few times. The chain carries TRBV28 and TRBJ2-3; 14 bases align to TRBD2. This CDR3 spans 18 amino acids. Germline loops: CDR1 MDHEN, CDR2 SYDVKM. The J segment lost 5 bases and the V segment lost 3 bases, leaving 10 bases of the junction unmatched. CDR3 sequence: CASSFGWTSGRKKDTQYF. CDR3 nucleotide sequence: TGTGCCAGCAGTTTTGGGTGGACTAGCGGGAGGAAGAAAGATACGCAGTATTTT.

The gene calls are TRBV7-8 and TRBJ2-3; no firm D call. The CDR3 contains 15 residues. Trimming took off 5 bases at V and 1 base at J, with 13 bases between the two ends. Per the germline V gene, CDR1 is SGHVS and CDR2 is FQNEAQ. The CDR3: CASSTQPLGTDTQYF. DNA for the CDR3: TGTGCCAGCAGCACCCAACCTCTCGGCACAGATACGCAGTATTTT.

The chain uses TRBV7-3 and TRBJ2-3, with a possible D match to TRBD2 (6 bases). Trimming removed 5 bases from V and 5 bases from J, with 23 bases in between. Germline CDR1 and CDR2: SGHTA and FQGTGA. This CDR3 contains 17 residues. CDR3 residues: CASSIPVGGVEGDTQYF. The CDR3 nucleotides read TGTGCCAGCAGCATCCCAGTTGGGGGAGTGGAGGGAGATACGCAGTATTTT.

This clonotype was counted only a few times. With a much larger clone just one base away, this may be a read error. The V and J genes are TRBV7-2 and TRBJ2-5; unclear D gene. Germline CDR1 SGHTA, CDR2 FQGNSA. The CDR3 is 13 amino acids. Trimming stripped 5 bases from V and 4 bases from J, with 11 bases between. The CDR3: CASSRGVGETQYF. The CDR3 DNA is TGTGCCAGCAGCCGTGGGGTCGGAGAGACCCAGTACTTC.

A note on this clonotype: One junction end does not reproduce the germline sequence, and a read error may be involved. The chain combines TRBV7-2 with TRBJ2-1; D remains ambiguous. CDR3 length: 20 amino acids. Germline CDR1 SGHTA, CDR2 FQGNSA. The CDR3: CAGSLESGSPPFNSYNEQFF. The CDR3 DNA is TGTGCCGGCAGCTTAGAGTCTGGCAGTCCACCTTTCAACTCCTACAATGAGCAGTTCTTC.

The CDR3 is CSATSRLGGRPLRGQYF. Here the CDR3 DNA reads TGCAGTGCAACCTCCCGATTGGGCGGGAGGCCCCTGAGAGGGCAGTATTTT. The chain is built from TRBV20-1 and TRBJ2-3; 8 bases agree with TRBD2. J was trimmed by 11 bases and V by 6 bases; bases with no gene match: 25. The CDR3 covers 17 residues. Per the germline V gene, CDR1 is DFQATT and CDR2 is SNEGSKA (reference sequence).

This clonotype was counted a few times. The rearrangement uses TRBV6-2 or TRBV6-3 and TRBJ2-1, with 10 positions matching TRBD1. V dropped 5 bases and J dropped 6; count of bases not matched to a gene: 10. CDR3 length: 16 amino acids. The germline CDR1 and CDR2 sequences are MNHEY and SVGEGT. CDR3 nucleotide sequence: TGTGCCAGCAGTCCTTACGGGACAGGGGTAGGCAATGAGCAGTTCTTC. It specifies CASSPYGTGVGNEQFF.

This clonotype was counted a few times. This chain links TRBV6-5 with TRBJ1-2, with a possible D match to TRBD1 (6 bases). Trimming removed 2 bases from V and 13 bases from J, with 17 bases in between. The CDR3 totals 13 residues. CDR1 MNHEY and CDR2 SVGAGI come from the germline V gene. Here the CDR3 reads CASSYDFGTRITF. DNA of the CDR3: TGTGCCAGCAGTTACGACTTTGGGACACGGATCACCTTC.

This clonotype was observed a few times. This rearrangement joins TRBV9 to TRBJ2-5; 13 nucleotides match TRBD2. The CDR3 is made up of 17 amino acids. From germline, CDR1 is SGDLS and CDR2 YYNGEE. Germline trimming cut 4 bases from V and 2 bases from J; bases unmatched to any gene: 8. Here the CDR3 reads CASSQTAGLAGQETQYF. CDR3 coding DNA: TGTGCCAGCAGCCAAACGGCGGGACTAGCGGGACAAGAGACCCAGTACTTC.

This chain connects TRBV25-1 to TRBJ2-5, with D possibly being TRBD1 or TRBD2 (5 bases each). The CDR3 spans 15 residues. V lost 3 bases and J 4 bases, leaving 15 bases between the germline ends. Germline-derived CDR1 and CDR2 are MGHDK and SYGVNS. CDR3 in amino acids: CASSEWDGPGETQYF. In DNA, the CDR3 is TGTGCCAGCAGTGAGTGGGACGGTCCGGGAGAGACCCAGTACTTC.

This chain connects TRBV7-2 to TRBJ2-1; the match to TRBD2 covers 10 bases. This CDR3 has 16 amino acids. Germline V gene sequence: CDR1 SGHTA, CDR2 FQGNSA. With 3 bases clipped from V and 3 bases from J, the junction kept 5 bases outside the gene matches. This CDR3 is CASSFIAGGYYNEQFF. The CDR3 DNA reads as TGTGCCAGCAGCTTTATAGCGGGGGGTTACTACAATGAGCAGTTCTTC.

This clonotype was seen more than once but under ten times. The V and J genes are TRBV11-2 and TRBJ2-4; D may match TRBD1 or TRBD2 (5 bases each). The CDR3 loop spans 16 amino acids. V was cut by 3 bases and J by 6 bases, with 18 bases left in between. The germline V gene has CDR1 SGHAT and CDR2 FQNNGV. The CDR3 protein is CASSLGGAGSRNIQYF. CDR3 DNA sequence: TGTGCCAGCAGCTTGGGCGGAGCAGGGAGTAGAAACATTCAGTACTTC.

V usage is TRBV20-1 and J usage is TRBJ2-1; 7 bases fit TRBD1. V shed 6 bases, J shed 3 bases, and the junction held 8 bases outside the gene matches. Germline values: CDR1 DFQATT, CDR2 SNEGSKA (reference sequence). This CDR3 is 14 amino acids long. CDR3 in DNA: TGCAGTGCCCGCGACAGGGTGAGCTACAATGAGCAGTTCTTC. Residues: CSARDRVSYNEQFF.

The chain has TRBV6-5 and TRBJ1-2, with D hard to call. The CDR3 consists of 12 residues. CDR1 is MNHEY and CDR2 is SVGAGI in the germline V gene. V lost 5 bases, J lost 7 bases, and 11 bases lay in between. CDR3 amino acids: CASSARMSGYTF. DNA of the CDR3: TGTGCCAGCAGTGCCCGGATGTCTGGCTACACCTTC.

The rearrangement links TRBV4-3 to TRBJ1-2; 11 nucleotides agree with TRBD1. J lost 4 bases, V lost 4 bases, and 5 bases had no gene match. The length of the CDR3 is 15 residues. The V gene's germline CDR1 is LGHNA and CDR2 YSLEER. In DNA form, the CDR3 reads TGCGCCAGCAGCCTCGGACAGGGGGCGATCTATGGCTACACCTTC. Amino acid sequence: CASSLGQGAIYGYTF.

The gene calls are TRBV6-2 or TRBV6-3 and TRBJ2-1; D perhaps matches TRBD2 (6 bases). The CDR3 is 15 residues long. Per germline, CDR1 MNHEY and CDR2 SVGEGT. Trimming shortened V by 3 bases and J by 6 bases, and 15 bases separated the two germline ends. The CDR3, as DNA: TGTGCCAGCAGTTATGTTGGGACTTCTCGCAATGAGCAGTTCTTC. Its translation: CASSYVGTSRNEQFF.

This clonotype was recorded a few times. The gene calls are TRBV4-1 and TRBJ2-1; 10 nucleotides line up with TRBD2. V lost 7 bases, J lost 0 bases, and 6 bases stayed unmatched. Germline values: CDR1 MGHRA, CDR2 YSYEKL. This CDR3 has 16 amino acids. The CDR3 DNA reads TGCGCCAGCAAAGTAGCGGGAGGAAGCTCCTACAATGAGCAGTTCTTC. Its protein product is CASKVAGGSSYNEQFF.